These 30 T cell receptor beta chains were sequenced from one sample in a study of control samples from healthy donors and cancer patients. The table came from immunoSEQ multiplex PCR; TCRdb's copy has only in-frame clones and leaves some out. The sample carries approximately 90,000 clones, less than 85% recorded once. Material for sequencing was PBMCs. These receptors were taken from a man between 65 and 80 years old with lung cancer.

The V and J genes are TRBV21-1 and TRBJ1-1; whether TRBD1, the table's D call, matches the DNA was not checked. TRBV21-1 is given as a pseudogene. The CDR3 extends over 16 amino acids. CDR3: CASSHRDRELNTEAFF. In DNA form, the CDR3 reads TGTGCCAGCAGTCACCGGGACAGGGAGTTGAACACTGAAGCTTTCTTT.

In regard to this clone: Additional DNA sequences in this sample encode the identical CDR3. The V and J genes are TRBV12-3 or TRBV12-4 and TRBJ1-1, with a weak D call TRBD1 (6 bases). The CDR3 contains 11 residues. The germline V and J ends were trimmed by 6 bases and 7 bases, with 9 bases remaining between them. CDR3: CASSLDSEAFF. In DNA form, the CDR3 reads TGTGCCAGCAGCCTGGACAGTGAAGCTTTCTTT.

The V gene is TRBV5-4, the J gene TRBJ1-1; D is unclear. The germline V and J ends were trimmed by 10 bases and 1 base, with 14 bases remaining between them. The CDR3 totals 13 residues. Germline values: CDR1 SGHNT, CDR2 YYREEE (reference sequence). CDR3 sequence (DNA): TGTGCCTCAAAAGGTGCAGCGAACACTGAAGCTTTCTTT. This gives the protein CASKGAANTEAFF.

The rearrangement joins TRBV6-2 or TRBV6-3 to TRBJ2-2, with 9 bases aligning to TRBD2. CDR1 and CDR2 from the germline V gene are MNHEY and SVGEGT. V gave up 2 bases and J gave up 7 bases; unmatched junction bases: 17. The CDR3 is 19 residues long. The CDR3 here is CASSYPLGTSPKSVGELFF. The CDR3 DNA is TGTGCCAGCAGTTACCCTCTCGGGACTAGCCCGAAGAGTGTCGGGGAGCTGTTTTTT.

This rearrangement joins TRBV7-6 to TRBJ2-2; tentatively, D is TRBD1 (7 bases). V lost 1 base and J 4 bases, leaving 10 bases between the germline ends. Germline V gene lookup returns CDR1 SGHVS and CDR2 FNYEAQ. The CDR3 is 15 amino acids. The DNA for the CDR3 is TGTGCCAGCAGCTTAGGACAGGGAGGCACCGGGGAGCTGTTTTTT. Amino acid sequence: CASSLGQGGTGELFF.

CDR3 nucleotide sequence: TGTGCCAGCTCACCATCGGCGGGGGGCCTCTTTGAGCAGTACTTC. Its translation: CASSPSAGGLFEQYF. The chain combines TRBV18 with TRBJ2-7; TRBD2 matches at 8 bases. V trimming: 2 bases; J trimming: 7 bases; junction bases outside the gene matches: 10. The CDR3 is 15 residues long. Per germline, CDR1 KGHSH and CDR2 LQKENI.

The chain couples TRBV11-2 to TRBJ2-5; 13 nucleotides match TRBD2. CDR1 and CDR2 from the germline V gene are SGHAT and FQNNGV. Trimming cost V 5 bases and J 1 base; bases outside gene matches: 4. This CDR3 region has 16 residues. The CDR3 protein is CASSARLAGGQETQYF. CDR3 DNA sequence: TGTGCCAGCAGCGCCCGACTAGCGGGGGGCCAAGAGACCCAGTACTTC.

The J gene is TRBJ2-2, the V gene TRBV7-2; possibly TRBD2 for D (6 bases). The germline V and J ends were trimmed by 5 bases and 5 bases, with 21 bases remaining between them. The CDR3 totals 17 residues. Germline CDR1 and CDR2: SGHTA and FQGNSA. Here the CDR3 DNA reads TGTGCCAGCAGCATAAGCCCGGGACTCACCATGACCGGGGAGCTGTTTTTT. Translated, it gives CASSISPGLTMTGELFF.

The genes are TRBV2 and TRBJ1-4, with D tentatively TRBD1 (5 bases). V lost 6 bases and J lost 0, with 11 bases in between. CDR1 and CDR2 from the germline V gene are SNHLY and FYNNEI. The CDR3 runs to 15 residues. CDR3 sequence (DNA): TGTGCCAGCAGAAACGACAGAGCAACTAATGAAAAACTGTTTTTT. This translates into CASRNDRATNEKLFF.

This chain connects TRBV18 to TRBJ1-1; tentative D call: TRBD1 (5 bases). This CDR3 has 13 residues. Germline V gene data show CDR1 as KGHSH and CDR2 as LQKENI. Trimming left V 0 bases short and J 5 bases short, with 7 bases between. The chain's CDR3 is CASSPPPGTEAFF. The CDR3 DNA reads as TGTGCCAGCTCACCACCGCCAGGGACTGAAGCTTTCTTT. Variable domain in full (rest from reference TRBV18 and TRBJ1-1): NAGVMQNPRHLVRRRGQEARLRCSPMKGHSHVYWYRQLPEEGLKFMVYLQKENIIDESGMPKERFSAEFPKEGPSILRIQQVVRGDSAAYFCASSPPPGTEAFFGQGTRLTVV.

The V call is TRBV5-1, the J call TRBJ2-5, with D possibly matching TRBD2 (7 bases). CDR3 length: 15 amino acids. Trimming pared 1 base from V and 4 bases from J, leaving 14 bases between. Germline loops: CDR1 SGHRS, CDR2 YFSETQ. In nucleotides, the CDR3 is TGCGCCAGCAGCTTGAGTGGGGGGGGCCCAGAGACCCAGTACTTC. It translates to CASSLSGGGPETQYF.

The chain combines TRBV7-9 with TRBJ2-7; 9 bases align to TRBD1. CDR1 is SEHNR and CDR2 is FQNEAQ in the germline V gene (reference sequence). The CDR3 totals 15 residues. Trimming cost V 2 bases and J 5 bases; bases outside gene matches: 7. CDR3 nucleotide sequence: TGTGCCAGCAGCTTACCTGGGACAGGGTTCCACGAGCAGTACTTC. This encodes CASSLPGTGFHEQYF.

J is TRBJ2-2 and V is TRBV7-9, with 8 bases aligning to TRBD1. The CDR3 is 15 residues long. V lost 5 bases and J lost 7; bases outside the gene matches: 9. Germline V gene lookup returns CDR1 SEHNR and CDR2 FQNEAQ (reference sequence). Here the CDR3 reads CASSTRTGSGGELFF. The CDR3 DNA reads TGTGCCAGCAGCACCAGGACAGGGTCTGGCGGGGAGCTGTTTTTT.

This clone turned up a few times. V is TRBV4-2 and J is TRBJ2-2, with 9 bases lining up with TRBD1. Trimming removed 0 bases from V and 5 bases from J; junction bases left unmatched: 10. The CDR3 totals 18 residues. Germline values: CDR1 LGHNA, CDR2 YNFKEQ. The CDR3 protein is CASSQDRLGQGRTGELFF. CDR3 coding DNA: TGTGCCAGCAGCCAAGATCGTCTGGGACAGGGTAGGACCGGGGAGCTGTTTTTT.

The chain recombines TRBV10-3 with TRBJ1-6; D unresolved. Looked up from germline, CDR1 is ENHRY and CDR2 is SYGVKD. With 3 bases removed from V and 6 bases from J, the gap between germline ends came to 3 bases. CDR3 size: 12 residues. This chain's CDR3 is CAISESNSPLHF. The CDR3 coding sequence is TGTGCCATCAGTGAATCTAATTCACCCCTCCACTTT.

This clone was counted a single time. The chain has TRBV7-7 and TRBJ2-1; tentative D call: TRBD2 (6 bases). This CDR3 spans 15 amino acids. The V end was cut by 5 bases, the J end by 0 bases, with 11 bases between. Germline CDR1 reads SSHAT; CDR2 reads FNYEAQ (reference sequence). The CDR3 region has the DNA TGTGCCAGCAGCCAGGTGGGGGGCTCCTACAATGAGCAGTTCTTC. This sequence encodes CASSQVGGSYNEQFF.

This clone was counted ten times or more. The chain links TRBV18 to TRBJ2-7; 8 nucleotides line up with TRBD1. The CDR3 loop spans 14 amino acids. Germline V CDR1 and CDR2: KGHSH, LQKENI. With 1 base clipped from V and 5 bases from J, the junction kept 4 bases outside the gene matches. The CDR3 DNA is TGTGCCAGCTCACCACAACAGGGGGTCAACGAGCAGTACTTC. Its protein is CASSPQQGVNEQYF. Full variable domain (missing parts from reference TRBV18 and TRBJ2-7): NAGVMQNPRHLVRRRGQEARLRCSPMKGHSHVYWYRQLPEEGLKFMVYLQKENIIDESGMPKERFSAEFPKEGPSILRIQQVVRGDSAAYFCASSPQQGVNEQYFGPGTRLTVT.

The chain employs TRBV9 and TRBJ1-2; D call uncertain. CDR1 is SGDLS and CDR2 is YYNGEE in the germline V gene. The CDR3 contains 14 residues. Between the trimmed V and J ends, which lost 4 bases and 8 bases, there was a span of 18 bases. The CDR3 is CASSPSPQIQGYTF. CDR3 nucleotides: TGTGCCAGCAGCCCAAGCCCCCAAATTCAGGGCTACACCTTC.

This chain connects TRBV6-5 to TRBJ2-7; the match to TRBD1 covers 9 bases. Germline CDR1 is MNHEY and CDR2 is SVGAGI. The CDR3 has 14 amino acids. J lost 5 bases, V lost 7 bases, and 9 bases had no gene match. The DNA of the CDR3 is TGTGCCAGCACCAGAAAGGGACAGGGCCACGAGCAGTACTTC. Residues: CASTRKGQGHEQYF.

This clone turned up a few times. The chain is built from TRBV2 and TRBJ1-5, with D possibly TRBD1 on 5 matching bases. V shed 1 base and J shed 1 base, with 11 bases lying between them. Germline V gene sequence: CDR1 SNHLY, CDR2 FYNNEI. The CDR3 is 16 amino acids. The CDR3 sequence: CASSEGGGGSNQPQHF. DNA for the CDR3: TGTGCCAGCAGTGAAGGCGGGGGAGGAAGCAATCAGCCCCAGCATTTT.

V is TRBV10-2 and J is TRBJ2-3; 13 nucleotides line up with TRBD2. With 6 bases clipped from V and 2 bases from J, the junction kept 11 bases outside the gene matches. The CDR3 spans 18 residues. CDR1 and CDR2 from the germline V gene are WSHSY and SAAADI. The CDR3 loop is CASSPTGTSGENTDTQYF. The CDR3 bases are TGCGCCAGCAGCCCAACCGGGACTAGCGGGGAAAACACAGATACGCAGTATTTT.

V and J are TRBV30 and TRBJ1-1; 9 nucleotides agree with TRBD1. V was clipped by 8 bases and J by 1 base; unmatched bases: 5. Per germline, CDR1 GTSNPN and CDR2 SVGIG (reference sequence). This CDR3 region has 13 residues. The CDR3 DNA reads TGTGCCGGGATGACAGGGGGGAACACTGAAGCTTTCTTT. This codes for CAGMTGGNTEAFF.

This clone was observed a single time. J is TRBJ2-1 and V is TRBV7-9; D remains unclear. This CDR3 contains 14 residues. V lost 1 base and J 10 bases, leaving 14 bases between the germline ends. Germline CDR1 is SEHNR and CDR2 is FQNEAQ (reference sequence). As DNA, the CDR3 is TGTGCCAGCAGCTTAGAGGCTTCAGCGAAAGAGCAGTTCTTC. Protein product: CASSLEASAKEQFF.

The chain combines TRBV6-5 with TRBJ2-5; the D gene is possibly TRBD2 (5 bases). Trimming shortened V by 6 bases and J by 8 bases, and 13 bases separated the two germline ends. The CDR3 loop spans 12 amino acids. Germline CDR1 is MNHEY and CDR2 is SVGAGI. DNA for the CDR3: TGTGCCAGCAGGCCGACCGCGGGTACCCAGTACTTC. As protein: CASRPTAGTQYF.

As regards this clone: One junction end does not reproduce the germline sequence, and a read error may be involved. This sequence joins TRBV7-2 and TRBJ2-5, with 11 nucleotides matching TRBD1. From germline, CDR1 is SGHTA and CDR2 FQGNSA. The CDR3 runs 14 residues. The CDR3 DNA sequence: TGTGTCAGCAGCCCGGGGACAGGGGGAGAGACCCAGTACTTC. Its protein product is CVSSPGTGGETQYF.

In this sample, this clone turned up a few times. V gene TRBV28 combines with J gene TRBJ2-7; D remains ambiguous. V lost 3 bases and J 5 bases, leaving 2 bases between the germline ends. The germline V gene has CDR1 MDHEN and CDR2 SYDVKM. The CDR3 has 10 amino acids. As DNA, the CDR3 is TGTGCCAGCAGTTTCCACGAGCAGTACTTC. Amino acid sequence: CASSFHEQYF.

The CDR3 is CASSRDRGQGYTF. The CDR3 DNA reads as TGTGCCAGCAGCCGTGACAGGGGGCAAGGCTACACCTTC. The chain joins TRBV7-9 to TRBJ1-2, with 10 bases fitting TRBD1. The V and J ends lost 5 bases and 8 bases, in that order; junction bases with no gene match: 5. Germline assignment: CDR1 SEHNR and CDR2 FQNEAQ (reference sequence). The CDR3 consists of 13 residues.

The chain links TRBV6-6 to TRBJ1-1, with D possibly matching TRBD1 (6 bases). Germline V gene sequence: CDR1 MNHNY, CDR2 SVGAGI (reference sequence). Trimming stripped 6 bases from V and 2 bases from J, with 10 bases between. This CDR3 region has 13 residues. The CDR3 bases are TGTGCCAGCAGAGAGGACAGCAACACTGAAGCTTTCTTT. Amino acid sequence: CASREDSNTEAFF.

The V call is TRBV2, the J call TRBJ1-1; a weak D match, TRBD1 (6 bases). The CDR3 runs to 14 residues. Per the germline V gene, CDR1 is SNHLY and CDR2 is FYNNEI. Trimming took 6 bases from V and 0 from J, leaving 11 bases between them. The CDR3 protein is CASRTRGVNTEAFF. The DNA of the CDR3 is TGTGCCAGCAGGACCAGGGGTGTGAACACTGAAGCTTTCTTT.

Only one count was recorded for this clone. The rearrangement joins TRBV24-1 to TRBJ1-5, with 10 bases aligning to TRBD1. Per the germline V gene, CDR1 is KGHDR and CDR2 is SFDVKD. J was trimmed by 7 bases and V by 2 bases; bases with no gene match: 4. There are 15 residues in the CDR3. The CDR3 coding sequence is TGTGCCACCAGTGATTCGGGACAGGGGCAGCAGCCCCAGCATTTT. It yields the protein CATSDSGQGQQPQHF.